These T cell receptor beta chains were read from a single sample in a study of cytomegalovirus exposure and HLA in healthy donors. TCRdb's copy holds only in-frame clones and misses some; the assay was immunoSEQ multiplex PCR. The sample lists under 300,000 clones; about nine tenths were seen once. The sequenced sample consisted of PBMCs. Receptors originate from a man between 40 and 49 years old in good health and CMV-seropositive. Each CDR3 is given with its conserved first and last residue. D genes are given only for firm matches. Where a row states a size, it is once, few, many or the class of an expanded clone; other rows omit it.

TRBJ2-2 NA NA TRBV28 16 CASTPCAVANTGELFF TGTGCCAGCACCCCATGTGCGGTCGCGAACACCGGGGAGCTGTTTTTT
TRBJ2-7 few TRBD2 TRBV4-3 15 CASSQGTSGLYEQYF TGCGCCAGCAGCCAGGGGACTAGCGGCCTCTACGAGCAGTACTTC
TRBJ2-7 NA NA TRBV2 15 CASTGHENYSYEQYF TGTGCCAGCACGGGACACGAAAATTACTCCTACGAGCAGTACTTC
TRBJ2-7 NA TRBD2 TRBV29-1 14 CSGLTSGRFYEQYF TGCAGCGGCCTGACTAGCGGGAGGTTCTACGAGCAGTACTTC
TRBJ1-1 NA NA TRBV2 14 CATERESVNTEAFF TGTGCCACCGAACGCGAGTCGGTGAACACTGAAGCTTTCTTT
TRBJ2-3 NA NA TRBV29-1 15 CSVGHLISGTDTQYF TGCAGCGTTGGTCATTTGATTAGCGGCACAGATACGCAGTATTTT
TRBJ2-7 NA TRBD1 TRBV7-8 15 CASRYHPQGTYEQYF TGTGCCAGCAGATACCATCCACAGGGGACCTACGAGCAGTACTTC
TRBJ2-1 NA TRBD1 TRBV19 15 CASSMVGQGANEQFF TGTGCCAGTAGTATGGTGGGACAGGGGGCTAATGAGCAGTTCTTC
TRBJ2-7 NA TRBD2 TRBV4-2 18 CASSQEPPNGLAGVEQYF TGTGCCAGCAGCCAAGAGCCACCAAACGGACTAGCGGGAGTCGAGCAGTACTTC
TRBJ1-5 NA TRBD1 TRBV18 15 CASSMSQGAGQPQHF TGTGCCAGCTCAATGTCTCAGGGGGCCGGTCAGCCCCAGCATTTT
TRBJ2-1 NA TRBD2 TRBV19 16 CASRPLSGSSYNEQFF TGTGCCAGTAGGCCCCTGAGCGGGAGCTCCTACAATGAGCAGTTCTTC
TRBJ2-2 NA TRBD1 TRBV19 15 CASSMGTANTGELFF TGTGCCAGTAGTATGGGGACAGCTAACACCGGGGAGCTGTTTTTT
TRBJ1-4 NA NA TRBV6-5 14 CASRNVRGNEKLFF TGTGCTAGCAGGAACGTTCGGGGAAATGAAAAACTGTTTTTT
TRBJ1-3 NA TRBD1 TRBV4-2 18 CASSQVFSGTEDGNTIYF TGTGCCAGCAGCCAAGTCTTTTCCGGGACAGAGGACGGAAACACCATATATTTT
TRBJ2-7 NA TRBD1 TRBV27 15 CASSFEGTGSYEQYF TGTGCCAGCAGTTTTGAGGGGACAGGGTCCTACGAGCAGTACTTC
TRBJ2-6 NA NA TRBV5-8 15 CASSLAISGANVLTF TGTGCCAGCAGCTTGGCTATCTCTGGGGCCAACGTCCTGACTTTC
TRBJ2-1 few NA TRBV7-2 15 CASSRDSQFGNEQFF TGTGCCAGCAGCCGAGACTCCCAGTTTGGTAATGAGCAGTTCTTC
TRBJ2-1 NA NA TRBV30 11 CAWNNLDEQFF TGTGCCTGGAATAACCTAGATGAGCAGTTCTTC
TRBJ2-1 once TRBD2 TRBV29-1 15 CSVGLAGGPGDEQFF TGCAGCGTTGGCTTAGCGGGAGGGCCCGGAGATGAGCAGTTCTTC
TRBJ2-3 NA TRBD2 TRBV6-5 15 CASSYRGLAVDTQYF TGTGCCAGCAGTTATAGGGGACTAGCGGTAGATACGCAGTATTTT
TRBJ2-7 NA TRBD1 TRBV27 13 CASSSTGDDEQYF TGTGCCAGCAGTTCGACAGGGGACGACGAGCAGTACTTC
TRBJ1-1 NA NA TRBV9 16 CASSARLAWGHTEAFF TGTGCCAGCAGCGCCCGGCTGGCATGGGGGCACACTGAAGCTTTCTTT
TRBJ2-5 once TRBD2 TRBV5-1 15 CASRQGLAGQETRYF TGCGCCAGCAGGCAGGGACTAGCGGGACAAGAGACCCGGTACTTC
TRBJ1-1 NA NA TRBV28 13 CASRLTGNTEAFF TGTGCCAGCAGACTCACAGGGAACACTGAAGCTTTCTTT
TRBJ1-2 few NA TRBV5-1 16 CASSSHSGTINYGYTF TGCGCCAGCAGCTCTCACTCCGGGACAATAAACTATGGCTACACCTTC
TRBJ2-5 NA NA TRBV14 12 CASSLIQETQYF TGTGCCAGCAGCCTAATTCAAGAGACCCAGTACTTC
TRBJ2-7 NA NA TRBV19 14 CASSIASPYYEQYF TGTGCCAGTAGTATCGCGTCCCCGTACTACGAGCAGTACTTC
TRBJ2-7 NA TRBD2 TRBV27 13 CASSGSLSYEQYF TGTGCCTCTAGCGGGAGTCTCAGCTACGAGCAGTACTTC
TRBJ2-7 NA TRBD1 TRBV7-2 15 CASSLASGGSYEQYF TGTGCCAGCAGCTTAGCGTCAGGGGGCTCCTACGAGCAGTACTTC
TRBJ2-2 once NA TRBV19 16 CATRRVGEAAVGELFF TGTGCCACCCGGCGGGTAGGTGAGGCCGCGGTCGGGGAGCTGTTTTTT
TRBJ2-1 NA TRBD2 TRBV28 15 CASSLTSGRRDEQFF TGTGCCAGCAGTTTAACTAGCGGGAGGCGCGATGAGCAGTTCTTC
TRBJ2-7 once NA TRBV29-1 13 CSVSREPGYEQYF TGCAGCGTTTCGCGCGAACCTGGCTACGAGCAGTACTTC
TRBJ1-1 NA NA TRBV28 12 CASRGGLTEAFF TGTGCCAGCAGAGGGGGTCTCACTGAAGCTTTCTTT
TRBJ2-3 NA NA TRBV5-1 21 CASSLALGVPDYPADTDTQYF TGCGCCAGCAGCTTGGCCTTAGGGGTGCCGGACTATCCTGCTGACACAGATACGCAGTATTTT
TRBJ1-1 few TRBD1 TRBV19 14 CASTEGQLNTEAFF TGTGCCAGTACGGAGGGACAGTTGAACACTGAAGCTTTCTTT
TRBJ2-1 NA NA TRBV5-5 15 CASSLDGDSYNEQFF TGTGCCAGCAGCTTGGACGGGGACTCCTACAATGAGCAGTTCTTC
TRBJ1-5 NA TRBD1 TRBV7-2 19 CASSSPGGQGVLGNQPQHF TGTGCCAGCAGCTCACCTGGAGGACAGGGGGTCTTGGGCAATCAGCCCCAGCATTTT
TRBJ2-1 NA NA TRBV19 17 CASSIGAQLGNYNEQFF TGTGCCAGTAGTATAGGGGCACAACTAGGTAACTACAATGAGCAGTTCTTC
TRBJ2-1 NA TRBD1 TRBV2 17 CASIGTGWASGYNEQFF TGTGCCAGCATCGGGACAGGGTGGGCTAGCGGATACAATGAGCAGTTCTTC
TRBJ2-2 NA NA TRBV14 18 CASSQIPGARSGTGELFF TGTGCCAGCAGCCAAATCCCTGGGGCCAGGTCCGGCACCGGGGAGCTGTTTTTT
TRBJ2-7 NA TRBD1 TRBV6-1 15 CASTIGQGDVYEQYF TGTGCCAGCACCATCGGACAGGGAGACGTCTACGAGCAGTACTTC
TRBJ2-7 once NA TRBV11-2 14 CASSLRTELYEQYF TGTGCCAGCAGCTTAAGGACAGAATTATACGAGCAGTACTTC
TRBJ2-5 NA TRBD2 TRBV5-1 14 CASSPGLAQETQYF TGCGCCAGCAGCCCGGGACTAGCGCAAGAGACCCAGTACTTC
TRBJ2-3 NA NA TRBV19 12 CASSIGTDTQYF TGTGCCAGTAGTATCGGGACAGATACGCAGTATTTT
TRBJ2-3 NA NA TRBV7-3 17 CASSPHPVWGSADTQYF TGTGCCAGCAGCCCGCACCCGGTATGGGGCTCAGCAGATACGCAGTATTTT